Below are 18 T cell receptor beta chains sequenced from a single sample in a study of coeliac disease. The protocol was immunoSEQ multiplex PCR, while the TCRdb copy is restricted to in-frame clones and leaves out a portion. The sample carries approximately 4,000 clones, around three fifths recorded once. Specimen: lymphocytes from the gut lamina propria. These receptors all stem from a man aged 70-80 years without celiac disease.

This chain joins TRBV18 and TRBJ2-4, with TRBD1 matching 10 bases. The germline CDR1 and CDR2 sequences are KGHSH and LQKENI. V lost 6 bases to trimming and J lost 8 bases; unmatched junction nucleotides: 10. CDR3 length equals 15 residues. The CDR3 DNA follows: TGTGCCAGCTCCAGACGGGGACAGGGGTTGGACATTCAGTACTTC. Translating it yields CASSRRGQGLDIQYF.

The chain employs TRBV18 and TRBJ1-2, with D possibly matching TRBD1 (5 bases). The CDR3 covers 15 residues. Germline CDR1 is KGHSH and CDR2 is LQKENI. V lost 5 bases and J 6 bases, leaving 19 bases between the germline ends. CDR3 residues: CASSSNRAGSNGYTF. The CDR3 bases are TGTGCCAGCTCATCGAATAGGGCAGGGTCAAATGGCTACACCTTC.

This clone was counted between two and nine times. J is TRBJ2-7 and V is TRBV9, with D maybe TRBD1 (6 bases). This CDR3 has 14 amino acids. In germline, CDR1 is SGDLS, CDR2 YYNGEE. V lost 5 bases and J 0 bases, leaving 12 bases between the germline ends. In nucleotides, the CDR3 is TGTGCCAGCAGGTCCGACAGGATCTCCTACGAGCAGTACTTC. The encoded protein is CASRSDRISYEQYF.

The CDR3 loop reads CASSFFKGAPLHF. Written as DNA, the CDR3 is TGTGCCAGCAGTTTTTTTAAGGGGGCACCCCTCCACTTT. The chain combines TRBV28 with TRBJ1-6; D is perhaps TRBD1 (6 bases). The CDR3 has 13 amino acids. Per the germline V gene, CDR1 is MDHEN and CDR2 is SYDVKM. Trimming removed 3 bases from V and 11 bases from J, with 11 bases in between.

The chain links TRBV1 to TRBJ2-5; the listed D gene, TRBD1, was not tested against the DNA. TRBV1 is annotated as a pseudogene. This CDR3 contains 20 residues. The CDR3 loop reads CTSSQGARFRQGYRGETQYF. The CDR3 DNA is TGCACCAGCAGCCAAGGGGCCAGGTTCCGTCAGGGGTATAGAGGAGAGACCCAGTACTTC.

V and J are TRBV5-6 and TRBJ2-2, with 9 positions matching TRBD2. Germline trimming cut 0 bases from V and 3 bases from J; bases unmatched to any gene: 3. This CDR3 comprises 16 residues. Germline values: CDR1 SGHDT, CDR2 YYEEEE. The CDR3 region has the DNA TGTGCCAGCAGCTTGGTATTAGCGGGGGACACCGGGGAGCTGTTTTTT. Its translation is CASSLVLAGDTGELFF.

This chain joins TRBV11-2 and TRBJ2-7; D is perhaps TRBD1 (7 bases). Germline assignment: CDR1 SGHAT and CDR2 FQNNGV. Trimming pared 5 bases from V and 2 bases from J, leaving 19 bases between. The CDR3 is made up of 16 amino acids. CDR3 residues: CASSPRGGTVTYEQYF. CDR3 nucleotide sequence: TGTGCCAGCAGCCCCCGCGGAGGGACAGTTACCTACGAGCAGTACTTC.

In this sample, this clone turned up a few times. This rearrangement joins TRBV19 to TRBJ1-2, with 7 bases identical to TRBD1. The CDR3 covers 13 residues. Germline CDR1 reads LNHDA; CDR2 reads SQIVND (reference sequence). The V segment lost 8 bases and the J segment 8 bases; nucleotides outside the gene matches: 11. The CDR3 DNA reads as TGTGCCAGTCAAATGCGACAGGGCGGCGGCTACACCTTC. This encodes CASQMRQGGGYTF. The full variable domain, in which reference TRBV19 and TRBJ1-2 provide the parts outside the CDR3, is DGGITQSPKYLFRKEGQNVTLSCEQNLNHDAMYWYRQDPGQGLRLIYYSQIVNDFQKGDIAEGYSVSREKKESFPLTVTSAQKNPTAFYLCASQMRQGGGYTFGSGTRLTVV.

The chain has TRBV5-1 and TRBJ2-7, with 9 bases fitting TRBD2. The J segment lost 1 base and the V segment lost 1 base, leaving 6 bases of the junction unmatched. The length of the CDR3 is 16 residues. CDR1 and CDR2 from the germline V gene are SGHRS and YFSETQ. The CDR3 loop reads CASSLSSGGTSYEQYF. The CDR3 DNA reads as TGCGCCAGCAGCTTGAGTAGCGGGGGTACTTCCTACGAGCAGTACTTC.

As regards this clone: Other DNA sequences in this specimen translate into the identical CDR3. CDR3 amino acids: CASNDRYTEAFF. CDR3 nucleotide sequence: TGTGCCAGTAACGATCGGTACACTGAAGCTTTCTTT. This chain connects TRBV19 to TRBJ1-1; D is undetermined. The CDR3 sequence is 12 residues long. V lost 7 bases, J lost 3 bases, and 9 bases lay in between. From germline, CDR1 is LNHDA and CDR2 SQIVND (reference sequence). The entire variable domain, with the rest obtained from reference TRBV19 and TRBJ1-1, is as follows: DGGITQSPKYLFRKEGQNVTLSCEQNLNHDAMYWYRQDPGQGLRLIYYSQIVNDFQKGDIAEGYSVSREKKESFPLTVTSAQKNPTAFYLCASNDRYTEAFFGQGTRLTVV.

The genes are TRBV28 and TRBJ2-3, with TRBD1 identical over 8 bases. Trimming cost V 5 bases and J 4 bases; bases outside gene matches: 11. CDR1 is MDHEN, CDR2 SYDVKM, per germline. The CDR3 sequence is 16 residues long. CDR3 nucleotides: TGTGCCAGCAGTCTGCTAGGGACAGGCAATTCAGATACGCAGTATTTT. Amino acids: CASSLLGTGNSDTQYF.

The chain recombines TRBV30 with TRBJ2-3, with 15 positions matching TRBD2. The CDR3 runs 21 residues. Per the germline V gene, CDR1 is GTSNPN and CDR2 is SVGIG (reference sequence). With V trimmed by 0 bases and J by 2 bases, 15 bases remained unmatched. The CDR3 sequence is CAWSVAAGWTSGGANTDTQYF. CDR3 nucleotides: TGTGCCTGGAGTGTAGCGGCAGGATGGACTAGCGGGGGGGCCAACACAGATACGCAGTATTTT.

This chain links TRBV6-5 with TRBJ2-1, with a tentative D call TRBD1 (7 bases). The V end was cut by 0 bases, the J end by 5 bases, with 14 bases between. CDR3 length equals 16 residues. Per germline, CDR1 MNHEY and CDR2 SVGAGI. CDR3 coding DNA: TGTGCCAGCAGTTACTCGCAGGGGGGCGCGAACAATGAGCAGTTCTTC. Residues: CASSYSQGGANNEQFF.

The chain has TRBV6-1 and TRBJ1-5; 8 bases match TRBD1. Germline-derived CDR1 and CDR2 are MNHNS and SASEGT. V lost 1 base, J lost 6 bases, and 8 bases stayed unmatched. The CDR3 contains 16 residues. The chain's CDR3 is CASSEVDRAFGQPQHF. The CDR3 nucleotides are TGTGCCAGCAGTGAAGTGGACAGGGCTTTTGGTCAGCCCCAGCATTTT.

This clone was observed a few times. This chain links TRBV6-5 with TRBJ2-7; 8 bases line up with TRBD2. Germline lookup yields CDR1 MNHEY and CDR2 SVGAGI. The CDR3 totals 16 residues. The V segment lost 0 bases and the J segment 6 bases; nucleotides outside the gene matches: 10. CDR3: CASSYSGASGPSEQYF. CDR3 bases: TGTGCCAGCAGTTACTCGGGAGCTAGCGGGCCTTCCGAGCAGTACTTC.

The V and J genes are TRBV5-1 and TRBJ1-1; 7 bases align to TRBD1. The CDR3 has 14 residues. Germline loops: CDR1 SGHRS, CDR2 YFSETQ. J lost 4 bases, V lost 0 bases, and 3 bases had no gene match. The CDR3 DNA is TGCGCCAGCAGCTTGGGGCAGGGGGGCACTGAAGCTTTCTTT. It translates to CASSLGQGGTEAFF.

This clone was found a few times. The V gene is TRBV5-6, the J gene TRBJ2-1; TRBD2 matches at 7 bases. Trimming cost V 2 bases and J 3 bases; bases outside gene matches: 8. This CDR3 is 16 amino acids long. CDR1 is SGHDT, CDR2 YYEEEE, per germline. The CDR3 DNA reads TGTGCCAGCAGCTTATTTGAGTGGGGGGGCTACAATGAGCAGTTCTTC. Translated: CASSLFEWGGYNEQFF. The whole variable domain, remainder taken from reference TRBV5-6 and TRBJ2-1, is DAGVTQSPTHLIKTRGQQVTLRCSPKSGHDTVSWYQQALGQGPQFIFQYYEEEERQRGNFPDRFSGHQFPNYSSELNVNALLLGDSALYLCASSLFEWGGYNEQFFGPGTRLTVL.

This clone came up once. The genes are TRBV6-5 and TRBJ1-1; D possibly corresponds to TRBD1 (6 bases). The CDR3 is 13 amino acids. Germline-derived CDR1 and CDR2 are MNHEY and SVGAGI. V lost 5 bases and J 6 bases, leaving 13 bases between the germline ends. The CDR3 region is CASSTRQVSEAFF. CDR3 DNA: TGTGCCAGCAGTACTCGACAGGTTTCTGAAGCTTTCTTT.